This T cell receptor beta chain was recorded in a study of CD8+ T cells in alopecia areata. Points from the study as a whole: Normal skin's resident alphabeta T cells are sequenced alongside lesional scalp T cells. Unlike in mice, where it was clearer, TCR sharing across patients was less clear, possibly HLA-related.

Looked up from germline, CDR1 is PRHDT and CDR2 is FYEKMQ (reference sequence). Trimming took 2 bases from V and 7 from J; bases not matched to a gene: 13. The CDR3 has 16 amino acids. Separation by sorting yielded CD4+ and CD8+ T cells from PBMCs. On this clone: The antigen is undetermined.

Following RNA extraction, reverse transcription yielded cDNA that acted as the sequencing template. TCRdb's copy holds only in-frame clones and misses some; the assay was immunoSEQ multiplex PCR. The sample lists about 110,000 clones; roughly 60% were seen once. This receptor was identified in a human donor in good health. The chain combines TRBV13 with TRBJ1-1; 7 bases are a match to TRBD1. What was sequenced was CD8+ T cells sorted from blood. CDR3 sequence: CASSLPRSGGDSEAFF. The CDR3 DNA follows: TGTGCCAGCAGCTTACCGCGGTCGGGAGGGGACAGTGAAGCTTTCTTT.